These 29 T cell receptor beta chains were all obtained from the same sample, sequenced in a study of blood T cell repertoires in COVID-19. Clones were read by immunoSEQ multiplex PCR, and TCRdb kept only the in-frame ones, dropping some. The sample yields 210,000 or so clones, approximately 88% seen once. The specimen sequenced was PBMCs or T cells enriched from blood (not recorded which). The receptors derive from a young woman who had been exposed to COVID-19.

The J gene is TRBJ1-2, the V gene TRBV7-9; unclear D gene. V was cut by 4 bases and J by 5 bases, with 5 bases left in between. The CDR3 spans 11 residues. The germline V gene has CDR1 SEHNR and CDR2 FQNEAQ (reference sequence). The CDR3 protein is CASSSKYGYTF. In DNA form, the CDR3 reads TGTGCCAGCAGCTCCAAATATGGCTACACCTTC.

This clone occurred a few times. Here the CDR3 DNA reads TGTGCCTGGAGTGGGACAGGGGGCTTTTGGGAGACCCAGTACTTC. It codes for CAWSGTGGFWETQYF. The J gene is TRBJ2-5, the V gene TRBV30, with 11 positions matching TRBD1. Trimming cost V 1 base and J 5 bases; bases outside gene matches: 6. Germline CDR1 is GTSNPN and CDR2 is SVGIG (reference sequence). This CDR3 contains 15 residues.

This clone was picked up one time. The chain carries TRBV15 and TRBJ1-2; 7 bases map to TRBD1. Per germline, CDR1 LNHNV and CDR2 YYDKDF (reference sequence). The CDR3 length is 15 residues. With V trimmed by 3 bases and J by 2 bases, 6 bases remained unmatched. CDR3 sequence (DNA): TGTGCCACCAGCAGTGACCTGACAGGGAACTATGGCTACACCTTC. Translation gives CATSSDLTGNYGYTF.

There are a few counts of this clone. The V call is TRBV28, the J call TRBJ1-1; TRBD1 is a possible D gene (6 bases). The germline gives CDR1 MDHEN, CDR2 SYDVKM. CDR3 length: 14 residues. Here the CDR3 DNA reads TGTGCAACCCAAGGGGGTTCCGTCGACACTGAAGCTTTCTTT. Translation gives CATQGGSVDTEAFF. Full variable domain (missing parts from reference TRBV28 and TRBJ1-1): DVKVTQSSRYLVKRTGEKVFLECVQDMDHENMFWYRQDPGLGLRLIYFSYDVKMKEKGDIPEGYSVSREKKERFSLILESASTNQTSMYLCATQGGSVDTEAFFGQGTRLTVV.

The gene calls are TRBV9 and TRBJ2-5; TRBD2 matches at 9 bases. The CDR3 contains 16 residues. In germline, CDR1 is SGDLS, CDR2 YYNGEE. The V and J ends lost 0 bases and 2 bases, in that order; junction bases with no gene match: 5. Here the CDR3 reads CASSVGGSGRQETQYF. Written as DNA, the CDR3 is TGTGCCAGCAGCGTAGGCGGTAGCGGGAGACAAGAGACCCAGTACTTC.

The table lists this clone with a count of one. The J gene is TRBJ2-7, the V gene TRBV9; 9 positions agree with TRBD2. The CDR3 extends over 15 amino acids. Germline loops: CDR1 SGDLS, CDR2 YYNGEE. The trim removed 2 bases at V and 5 bases at J, leaving 8 bases unmatched. DNA for the CDR3: TGTGCCAGCAGCGTGCGGCTAGCGGGATTGAACGAGCAGTACTTC. It encodes CASSVRLAGLNEQYF.

In its sample, this clone was seen once. The chain recombines TRBV5-4 with TRBJ1-6; 7 nucleotides agree with TRBD1. V was pared by 3 bases and J by 7 bases, with 7 bases of the junction left unmatched. The CDR3 extends over 15 amino acids. Per germline, CDR1 SGHNT and CDR2 YYREEE (reference sequence). The CDR3 sequence is CASSSLGQPNSPLHF. Written as DNA, the CDR3 is TGTGCCAGCAGCTCCCTGGGACAGCCAAATTCACCCCTCCACTTT.

This CDR3 reads CASSLLAGGGTDTQYF. Here the CDR3 DNA reads TGTGCCAGCAGCCTACTAGCGGGAGGTGGAACAGATACGCAGTATTTT. The chain joins TRBV7-2 to TRBJ2-3; 12 nucleotides align to TRBD2. The V segment lost 5 bases and the J segment 3 bases; nucleotides outside the gene matches: 6. Germline V gives CDR1 SGHTA, CDR2 FQGNSA. The CDR3 runs to 16 residues.

V gene TRBV6-6 combines with J gene TRBJ2-2; D ambiguous. Germline-derived CDR1 and CDR2 are MNHNY and SVGAGI (reference sequence). Trimming took 0 bases from V and 3 from J, leaving 8 bases between them. The CDR3 runs 15 residues. CDR3 protein: CASSYSAQHTGELFF. CDR3 DNA: TGTGCCAGCAGTTACTCGGCACAGCACACCGGGGAGCTGTTTTTT.

This clone was seen only a few times. This chain links TRBV28 with TRBJ1-2; the D is unclear. Trimming cost V 2 bases and J 4 bases, with 17 bases left between them. CDR1 MDHEN and CDR2 SYDVKM come from the germline V gene. CDR3 length: 16 residues. The CDR3 region has the DNA TGTGCCAGCAGTTTACTGGTGGTGCGGCTTTCCTATGGCTACACCTTC. Residues: CASSLLVVRLSYGYTF.

The CDR3 spells CASSFGAGVNTDTQYF. CDR3 nucleotide sequence: TGCGCCAGCAGCTTCGGTGCGGGAGTGAACACAGATACGCAGTATTTT. The V call is TRBV5-1, the J call TRBJ2-3, with TRBD2 identical over 7 bases. This CDR3 has 16 residues. In germline, CDR1 is SGHRS, CDR2 YFSETQ. V trimming: 2 bases; J trimming: 2 bases; junction bases outside the gene matches: 8.

The chain carries TRBV18 and TRBJ2-3; D perhaps matches TRBD1 (5 bases). Germline CDR1 is KGHSH and CDR2 is LQKENI. With 4 bases removed from V and 0 bases from J, the gap between germline ends came to 8 bases. CDR3 length: 14 amino acids. The DNA for the CDR3 is TGTGCCAGCTCACAGACAGCTAGCACAGATACGCAGTATTTT. Its protein is CASSQTASTDTQYF.

V gene TRBV9 combines with J gene TRBJ2-7, with TRBD2 identical over 8 bases. The CDR3 extends over 14 amino acids. The germline V gene has CDR1 SGDLS and CDR2 YYNGEE. V lost 3 bases and J lost 5; bases outside the gene matches: 7. The CDR3 bases are TGTGCCAGCAGCGAGGGAGTTAGCGGGAACGAGCAGTACTTC. Encoded protein: CASSEGVSGNEQYF. Using reference TRBV9 and TRBJ2-7 for the parts outside the CDR3, the full variable domain is DSGVTQTPKHLITATGQRVTLRCSPRSGDLSVYWYQQSLDQGLQFLIQYYNGEERAKGNILERFSAQQFPDLHSELNLSSLELGDSALYFCASSEGVSGNEQYFGPGTRLTVT.

The V and J genes are TRBV30 and TRBJ2-2; 8 bases map to TRBD1. The junction had 1 base not matched to a gene; V was cut back by 4 bases and J by 0 bases. The V gene's germline CDR1 is GTSNPN and CDR2 SVGIG (reference sequence). CDR3 size: 14 residues. CDR3 coding DNA: TGTGCCTGGACAGGGGGCCCGAACACCGGGGAGCTGTTTTTT. Translated: CAWTGGPNTGELFF.

CDR3 amino acids: CAWSVVGGDSPLHF. CDR3 nucleotide sequence: TGTGCCTGGAGTGTAGTAGGGGGCGATTCACCCCTCCACTTT. The gene calls are TRBV30 and TRBJ1-6, with TRBD1 identical over 7 bases. The V and J ends lost 0 bases and 8 bases, in that order; junction bases with no gene match: 4. The germline V gene encodes CDR1 GTSNPN and CDR2 SVGIG (reference sequence). CDR3 length equals 14 residues.

This CDR3 reads CASSWDNSYEQYF. The CDR3 DNA follows: TGTGCCAGCAGTTGGGACAACTCCTACGAGCAGTACTTC. V usage is TRBV12-3 or TRBV12-4 and J usage is TRBJ2-7; TRBD1 might be the D (6 bases). The V and J ends lost 4 bases and 0 bases respectively, with 7 bases between them. The CDR3 runs 13 residues.

The genes are TRBV19 and TRBJ1-2; TRBD1 might be the D (5 bases). From germline, CDR1 is LNHDA and CDR2 SQIVND (reference sequence). The CDR3 is made up of 16 amino acids. The ends were cut back, 0 bases at V and 8 bases at J, with 19 bases in the middle. The CDR3 bases are TGTGCCAGTAGTATAGATGGGGAAGGGGCACCGCAGGGCTACACCTTC. Its translation: CASSIDGEGAPQGYTF.

The gene calls are TRBV5-1 and TRBJ1-1, with TRBD1 matching 7 bases. The CDR3 length is 14 residues. Germline assignment: CDR1 SGHRS and CDR2 YFSETQ. The ends lost 1 base at V and 6 bases at J; junction bases unmatched: 6. CDR3 bases: TGCGCCAGCAGCTTGTCGACAGGGCGGGCTGAAGCTTTCTTT. It encodes CASSLSTGRAEAFF.

The rearrangement uses TRBV5-1 and TRBJ1-2; 10 bases are a match to TRBD1. This CDR3 has 15 amino acids. The V and J ends lost 4 bases and 8 bases, in that order; junction bases with no gene match: 11. The germline gives CDR1 SGHRS, CDR2 YFSETQ. CDR3: CASSLRQGATFGYTF. Written as DNA, the CDR3 is TGCGCCAGCAGCCTGAGACAGGGGGCGACTTTCGGCTACACCTTC.

This clone was seen at least ten times. The CDR3 loop is CASSQEKREGTDTQYF. CDR3 sequence (DNA): TGTGCCAGCAGCCAAGAAAAGCGGGAGGGCACAGATACGCAGTATTTT. This rearrangement joins TRBV4-2 to TRBJ2-3; TRBD2 matches 9 bases. In germline, CDR1 is LGHNA, CDR2 YNFKEQ. The CDR3 extends over 16 amino acids. The V gene end was trimmed by 0 bases and the J gene end by 1 base; junction bases not matched to a gene: 2.

The chain has TRBV19 and TRBJ1-4; unclear D gene. The CDR3 sequence is 14 residues long. Between the trimmed V and J ends, which lost 1 base and 11 bases, there was a span of 14 bases. Germline CDR1 reads LNHDA; CDR2 reads SQIVND (reference sequence). CDR3 nucleotides: TGTGCCAGTAGTATAGTAGAACGAAGCGACAAACTGTTTTTT. As protein: CASSIVERSDKLFF.

The chain combines TRBV9 with TRBJ2-7; 14 positions agree with TRBD2. This CDR3 contains 17 residues. The junction had 10 bases not matched to a gene; V was cut back by 3 bases and J by 5 bases. Germline lookup yields CDR1 SGDLS and CDR2 YYNGEE. CDR3 protein: CASSARLAGGPGDEQYF. CDR3 DNA: TGTGCCAGCAGCGCCCGACTAGCGGGAGGGCCGGGCGACGAGCAGTACTTC.

The rearrangement joins TRBV4-1 to TRBJ1-2; 7 bases align to TRBD1. Germline values: CDR1 MGHRA, CDR2 YSYEKL. V lost 3 bases to trimming and J lost 8 bases; unmatched junction nucleotides: 12. CDR3 length: 15 amino acids. The CDR3, as DNA: TGCGCCAGCAGCCAGAGGGGACAGTTCGGGGAGGGCTACACCTTC. Translation: CASSQRGQFGEGYTF.

This rearrangement joins TRBV6-5 to TRBJ2-1; 9 nucleotides align to TRBD2. The germline gives CDR1 MNHEY, CDR2 SVGAGI. The CDR3 sequence is 15 residues long. J was trimmed by 7 bases and V by 5 bases; bases with no gene match: 9. This CDR3 reads CASSLAGGQWNEQFF. The DNA for the CDR3 is TGTGCCAGCAGTCTGGCGGGAGGGCAGTGGAATGAGCAGTTCTTC.

V and J are TRBV4-1 and TRBJ2-7, with 7 bases aligning to TRBD1. The germline gives CDR1 MGHRA, CDR2 YSYEKL. This CDR3 has 15 amino acids. V shed 3 bases and J 2 bases; nucleotides not matched to a gene: 7. CDR3 in DNA: TGCGCCAGCAGCCACCAGACAGGGCGTACCTACGAGCAGTACTTC. Protein sequence: CASSHQTGRTYEQYF.

The chain is built from TRBV6-1 and TRBJ2-1; TRBD2 aligns across 11 bases. CDR1 and CDR2 (germline): MNHNS, SASEGT. The CDR3 is 16 residues long. V lost 4 bases, J lost 8 bases, and 10 bases stayed unmatched. CDR3 amino acids: CASSVITSGSFDEQFF. The CDR3 bases are TGTGCCAGCAGTGTAATCACTAGCGGGAGTTTCGATGAGCAGTTCTTC.

This clone was detected only once. The gene calls are TRBV4-1 and TRBJ2-7; 8 bases map to TRBD1. The CDR3 loop spans 15 amino acids. V lost 4 bases, J lost 5 bases, and 10 bases stayed unmatched. Germline values: CDR1 MGHRA, CDR2 YSYEKL. DNA of the CDR3: TGCGCCAGCAGCCTTCTCGCCGGGACAGGAGACGAGCAGTACTTC. Protein product: CASSLLAGTGDEQYF.

The chain joins TRBV2 to TRBJ1-3, with TRBD1 matching 9 bases. J lost 2 bases, V lost 8 bases, and 7 bases had no gene match. Germline V CDR1 and CDR2: SNHLY, FYNNEI. The CDR3 extends over 15 amino acids. The CDR3 DNA reads as TGTGCCAGCCGACTAAGGACAGGGGCTGGAAACACCATATATTTT. This encodes CASRLRTGAGNTIYF.

V and J are TRBV6-5 and TRBJ2-1; 11 nucleotides line up with TRBD2. With V trimmed by 5 bases and J by 8 bases, 8 bases remained unmatched. CDR1 is MNHEY and CDR2 is SVGAGI in the germline V gene. The CDR3 extends over 15 amino acids. CDR3 bases: TGTGCCAGCAGTCAGCTAGCGGGAGGAGTCGATGAGCAGTTCTTC. Amino acids: CASSQLAGGVDEQFF.